The 12 T cell receptor beta chains given below trace back to one sample, sequenced in a study of T cell repertoires in cytomegalovirus infection. These receptors have no known antigen. MiXCR was run by TCRdb on the reads, yielding one entry per CDR3 protein. The sample shows fewer than 65,000 distinct CDR3 sequences, about a fifth of them seen only once. The input for sequencing was CD8+ T cells from cultured PBMCs, taken from culture after CMV antigen stimulation. These receptors were obtained from a human donor in good health (CMV status not recorded). Some clones in this sample may be carry-over from other donors' samples.

This clonotype was counted only a few times. V is TRBV2 and J is TRBJ2-1; TRBD1 agrees at 12 bases. There are 15 residues in the CDR3. Germline V lookup: CDR1 SNHLY, CDR2 FYNNEI. V was clipped by 2 bases and J by 8 bases; unmatched bases: 4. As DNA, the CDR3 is TGTGCCAGCAGTGAATGGGGACAGGGGGCTTATGAGCAGTTCTTC. It specifies CASSEWGQGAYEQFF.

In its sample, this clonotype was seen a few times. The chain links TRBV11-2 to TRBJ2-1, with D maybe TRBD2 (6 bases). CDR3 length: 17 residues. Trimming cost V 2 bases and J 2 bases, with 16 bases left between them. Germline CDR1 and CDR2: SGHAT and FQNNGV. CDR3 protein: CASSLRSGDSTYNEQFF. The CDR3 nucleotides read TGTGCCAGCAGCTTAAGGAGTGGGGACTCCACCTACAATGAGCAGTTCTTC. Looking up the rest from reference TRBV11-2 and TRBJ2-1 gives the full variable domain: EAGVAQSPRYKIIEKRQSVAFWCNPISGHATLYWYQQILGQGPKLLIQFQNNGVVDDSQLPKDRFSAERLKGVDSTLKIQPAKLEDSAVYLCASSLRSGDSTYNEQFFGPGTRLTVL.

This chain uses TRBV24-1 with TRBJ2-1; no clear D. The CDR3 has 14 residues. Per the germline V gene, CDR1 is KGHDR and CDR2 is SFDVKD. Trimming left V 5 bases short and J 0 bases short, with 7 bases between. The CDR3 reads CATSVADSYNEQFF. The CDR3 DNA follows: TGTGCCACCAGTGTCGCCGACTCCTACAATGAGCAGTTCTTC.

This chain links TRBV6-1 with TRBJ2-3; 10 nucleotides match TRBD2. This CDR3 contains 15 residues. V was clipped by 2 bases and J by 4 bases; unmatched bases: 3. CDR1 MNHNS and CDR2 SASEGT come from the germline V gene. The CDR3 sequence: CASSEKAGGPDTQYF. CDR3 nucleotide sequence: TGTGCCAGCAGTGAAAAAGCGGGAGGGCCAGATACGCAGTATTTT.

The J gene is TRBJ2-3, the V gene TRBV7-2, with 11 bases matching TRBD2. CDR3 size: 15 residues. CDR1 and CDR2 from the germline V gene are SGHTA and FQGNSA. V lost 5 bases to trimming and J lost 4 bases; unmatched junction nucleotides: 5. The CDR3 DNA reads TGTGCCAGCAGCAGTAGCGGGGGGGTATCAGATACGCAGTATTTT. This gives the protein CASSSSGGVSDTQYF.

This clonotype was seen only a few times. The V gene is TRBV7-9, the J gene TRBJ1-2, with 7 bases fitting TRBD1. V lost 5 bases to trimming and J lost 4 bases; unmatched junction nucleotides: 19. The length of the CDR3 is 18 residues. CDR1 and CDR2 from the germline V gene are SEHNR and FQNEAQ (reference sequence). The CDR3 protein is CASSQRDRPIPQPYGYTF. The CDR3, as DNA: TGTGCCAGCAGCCAACGGGACAGACCCATCCCTCAGCCCTATGGCTACACCTTC.

The chain couples TRBV7-2 to TRBJ2-7, with D maybe TRBD2 (7 bases). V lost 3 bases and J lost 4, with 13 bases in between. Per germline, CDR1 SGHTA and CDR2 FQGNSA. The CDR3 covers 14 residues. CDR3: CASSFGGGAYEQYF. The DNA for the CDR3 is TGTGCCAGCAGCTTTGGAGGGGGGGCGTACGAGCAGTACTTC.

This clonotype was counted only a few times. This chain links TRBV4-3 with TRBJ2-7, with D uncertain. Trimming shortened V by 0 bases and J by 0 bases, and 6 bases separated the two germline ends. The CDR3 consists of 14 residues. The germline gives CDR1 LGHNA, CDR2 YSLEER. CDR3 residues: CASSQDLASYEQYF. CDR3 sequence (DNA): TGCGCCAGCAGCCAAGATCTGGCCTCCTACGAGCAGTACTTC.

The count of this clonotype is one. The chain carries TRBV11-2 and TRBJ2-1; the match to TRBD2 covers 9 bases. V trimming: 5 bases; J trimming: 9 bases; junction bases outside the gene matches: 11. This CDR3 has 15 amino acids. Germline CDR1 reads SGHAT; CDR2 reads FQNNGV. The CDR3 bases are TGTGCCAGCAGCCCCGGCGGGAGGGCCCAAGTTGAGCAGTTCTTC. This encodes CASSPGGRAQVEQFF.

Only a few counts were recorded for this clonotype. The V call is TRBV5-1, the J call TRBJ2-7; 10 nucleotides align to TRBD1. The CDR3 has 15 residues. V lost 4 bases and J lost 4; bases outside the gene matches: 8. CDR1 and CDR2 from the germline V gene are SGHRS and YFSETQ. CDR3 loop: CASSTGTGAVYEQYF. CDR3 nucleotides: TGCGCCAGCAGCACAGGGACAGGGGCGGTGTACGAGCAGTACTTC. The whole variable domain, remainder taken from reference TRBV5-1 and TRBJ2-7, is KAGVTQTPRYLIKTRGQQVTLSCSPISGHRSVSWYQQTPGQGLQFLFEYFSETQRNKGNFPGRFSGRQFSNSRSEMNVSTLELGDSALYLCASSTGTGAVYEQYFGPGTRLTVT.

The V and J genes are TRBV7-2 and TRBJ2-5; the D call may be TRBD1 or TRBD2 (5 bases each). This CDR3 comprises 14 residues. V dropped 4 bases and J dropped 3 bases, with 12 bases sitting between them. Germline CDR1 SGHTA, CDR2 FQGNSA. The CDR3 region is CASSSIRGEETQYF. The CDR3 nucleotides are TGTGCCAGCAGCTCCATACGAGGGGAAGAGACCCAGTACTTC. Filled out from reference TRBV7-2 and TRBJ2-5, the complete variable domain reads GAGVSQSPSNKVTEKGKDVELRCDPISGHTALYWYRQSLGQGLEFLIYFQGNSAPDKSGLPSDRFSAERTGGSVSTLTIQRTQQEDSAVYLCASSSIRGEETQYFGPGTRLLVL.

The table lists this clonotype with a few counts. DNA of the CDR3: TGTGCCAGCAGCCCCTTCAGGAGGATAGCGGGTAACGGGGTAAACAATGAGCAGTTCTTC. It codes for CASSPFRRIAGNGVNNEQFF. The rearrangement joins TRBV11-1 to TRBJ2-1, with 7 bases lining up with TRBD2. V lost 5 bases, J lost 5 bases, and 24 bases stayed unmatched. Germline assignment: CDR1 SGHAT and CDR2 FQDESV (reference sequence). The CDR3 extends over 20 amino acids.